This T cell receptor (beta chain) originates from a study of shared clonotypes between healthy human individuals. Clones were read by immunoSEQ multiplex PCR, and TCRdb kept only the in-frame ones, dropping some. The repertoire holds a few hundred thousand clones, with around 95% as singletons. Naive CD8 cells were CD45RO-negative, positively selected for CCR7, excluding terminally differentiated effector memory CD45RA+ cells. A note on this clone: Its antigen is unidentified. Other DNA sequences within the sample encode an identical CDR3.

Findings of the study overall: An anticipated effect of sequencing depth on clonotype sharing among donors was recognized.

CDR3 length: 15 amino acids. Germline-derived CDR1 and CDR2 are PRHDT and FYEKMQ (reference sequence). Trimming removed 1 base from V and 2 bases from J; junction bases left unmatched: 1. The sequence was collected from a woman in her thirties in good health. The chain combines TRBV13 with TRBJ2-7; 11 nucleotides match TRBD1. Material for sequencing was naive CD8+ T cells sorted from blood. This chain's CDR3 is CASSLVGQGAYEQYF. DNA for the CDR3: TGTGCCAGCAGCTTAGTGGGACAGGGGGCCTACGAGCAGTACTTC.